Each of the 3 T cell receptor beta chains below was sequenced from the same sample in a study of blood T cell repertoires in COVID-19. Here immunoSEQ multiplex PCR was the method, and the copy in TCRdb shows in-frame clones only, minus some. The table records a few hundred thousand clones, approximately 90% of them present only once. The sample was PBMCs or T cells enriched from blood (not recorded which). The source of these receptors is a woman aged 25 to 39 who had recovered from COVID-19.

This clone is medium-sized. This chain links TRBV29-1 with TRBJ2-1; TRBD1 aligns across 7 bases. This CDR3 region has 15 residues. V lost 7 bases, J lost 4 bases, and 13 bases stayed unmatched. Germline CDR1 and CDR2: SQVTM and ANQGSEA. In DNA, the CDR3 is TGCAGCGCCAGATTGCCGGGACAGAGATACAATGAGCAGTTCTTC. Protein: CSARLPGQRYNEQFF.

The CDR3 DNA follows: TGTGCCAGCAGCAAGGACAGGGTGGCCAGTTCACCCCTCCACTTT. Protein sequence: CASSKDRVASSPLHF. The chain combines TRBV5-4 with TRBJ1-6; 8 bases map to TRBD1. Germline lookup yields CDR1 SGHNT and CDR2 YYREEE (reference sequence). The CDR3 length is 15 residues. The J segment lost 9 bases and the V segment lost 4 bases, leaving 9 bases of the junction unmatched.

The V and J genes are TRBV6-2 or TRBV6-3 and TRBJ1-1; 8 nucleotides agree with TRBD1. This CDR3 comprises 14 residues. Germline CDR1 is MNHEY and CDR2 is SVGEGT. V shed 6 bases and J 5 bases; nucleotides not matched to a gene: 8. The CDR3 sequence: CASSTDRAGTEAFF. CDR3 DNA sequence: TGTGCCAGCAGCACGGACAGGGCGGGAACTGAAGCTTTCTTT.